This T cell receptor (beta chain) is drawn from a study of T cells after yellow fever vaccination. A single record per CDR3 protein comes from TCRdb applying MiXCR to the 5' RACE reads. The sample yields 450,000 to 650,000 distinct CDR3 sequences, about 13% seen once. This clonotype has only a few counts. No antigen is known for it. Study-level results: Booster sampling recovered most clones from primary vaccination (around 97% CD4, around 90% CD8). CD4 and CD8 compartments shared a small share of clonotypes, likely from convergent recombination.

Trimming left V 6 bases short and J 7 bases short, with 8 bases between. The CDR3 length is 12 residues. CDR1 and CDR2 from the germline V gene are SGHRS and YFSETQ. Sample: PBMCs, taken on the day of the yellow fever booster vaccination. This clonotype was obtained from a man in his thirties or forties who received the YFV17D yellow fever vaccine. The V call is TRBV5-1, the J call TRBJ1-6, with a possible D match to TRBD1 (6 bases). CDR3 bases: TGCGCCAGCAAAACAGGGAATTCACCCCTCCACTTT. It is translated as CASKTGNSPLHF.